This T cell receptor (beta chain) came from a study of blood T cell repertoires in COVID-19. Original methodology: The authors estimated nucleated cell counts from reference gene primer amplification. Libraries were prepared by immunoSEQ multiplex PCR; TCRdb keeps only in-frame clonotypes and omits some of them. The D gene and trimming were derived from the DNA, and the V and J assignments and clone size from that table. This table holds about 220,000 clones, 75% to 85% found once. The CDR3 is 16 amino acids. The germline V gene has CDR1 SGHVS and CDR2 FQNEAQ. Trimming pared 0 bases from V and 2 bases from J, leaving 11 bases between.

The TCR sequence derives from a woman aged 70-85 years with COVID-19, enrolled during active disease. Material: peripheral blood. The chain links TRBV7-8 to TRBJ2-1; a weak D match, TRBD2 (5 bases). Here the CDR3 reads CASSLAASHAYNEQFF. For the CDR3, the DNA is TGTGCCAGCAGCTTAGCTGCTAGCCACGCCTACAATGAGCAGTTCTTC.